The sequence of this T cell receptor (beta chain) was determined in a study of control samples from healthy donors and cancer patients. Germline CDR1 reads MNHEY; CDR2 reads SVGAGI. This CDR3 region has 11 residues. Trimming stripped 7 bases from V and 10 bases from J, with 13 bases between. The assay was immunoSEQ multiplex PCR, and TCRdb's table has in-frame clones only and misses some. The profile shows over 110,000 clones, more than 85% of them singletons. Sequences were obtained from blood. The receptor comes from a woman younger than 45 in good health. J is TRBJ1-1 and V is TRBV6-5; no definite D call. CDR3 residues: CASILWPRAFF. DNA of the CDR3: TGTGCCAGCATTCTCTGGCCCCGAGCTTTCTTT.